In this sample, the clone carrying this T cell receptor beta chain turned up once. These data belong to a study of blood T cell repertoires in COVID-19. Study details: COVID-19 samples, acute and convalescent, were from the United States, Italy and Spain. T cells, B-cell-depleted T cells, or PBMCs supplied cDNA or gDNA.

Original analysis: Amplification of reference gene primers provided the estimated nucleated cell counts. Libraries were prepared by immunoSEQ multiplex PCR; TCRdb keeps only in-frame clonotypes and omits some of them. The DNA gave D and trimming, while V, J and clone size come from that table. The sample records 90,000 to 150,000 clones, roughly nine tenths being singletons. CDR1 is SGHRS, CDR2 YFSETQ, per germline. The V gene lost 4 bases and the J gene lost 1 base, with 11 bases spanning the gap. The CDR3 length is 15 residues. The genes are TRBV5-1 and TRBJ2-2; maybe TRBD1 (6 bases). The sequence derives from a human donor in a cohort sampled during active COVID-19. The sample taken for sequencing was peripheral blood. CDR3 in amino acids: CASSRTVGNTGELFF. The CDR3 DNA reads TGCGCCAGCAGCCGGACAGTTGGGAACACCGGGGAGCTGTTTTTT.